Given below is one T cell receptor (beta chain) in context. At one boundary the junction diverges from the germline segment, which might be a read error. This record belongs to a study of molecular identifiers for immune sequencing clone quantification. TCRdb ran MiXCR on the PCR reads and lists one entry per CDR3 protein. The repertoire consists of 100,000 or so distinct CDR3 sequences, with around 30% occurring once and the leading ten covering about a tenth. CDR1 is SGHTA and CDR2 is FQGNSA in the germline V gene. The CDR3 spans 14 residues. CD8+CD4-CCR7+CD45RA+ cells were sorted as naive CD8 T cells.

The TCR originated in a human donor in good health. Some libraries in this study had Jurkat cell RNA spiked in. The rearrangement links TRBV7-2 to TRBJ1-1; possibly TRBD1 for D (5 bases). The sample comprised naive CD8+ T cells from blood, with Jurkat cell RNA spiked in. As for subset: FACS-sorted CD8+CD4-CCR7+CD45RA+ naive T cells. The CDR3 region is CASSLGPRATEAYF. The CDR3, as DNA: TGTGCCAGCAGCTTAGGTCCCAGGGCAACTGAAGCTTACTTT.